This is a list of T cell receptor beta chains from one sample in a study of blood T cell repertoires in COVID-19. The protocol was immunoSEQ multiplex PCR, while the TCRdb copy is restricted to in-frame clones and leaves out a portion. The sample includes 110,000 to 150,000 clones, roughly 84% seen only once; the top ten take under 5.5%. The sample was PBMCs or T cells enriched from blood (not recorded which). The receptor source for this set is a man between 35 and 55 years old with acute COVID-19. Each CDR3 is given with its conserved first and last residue.

TRBJ2-1,TRBV3-1/TRBV3-2,CASSRPRLGRNEQFF
TRBJ2-2,TRBV21-1,CASGGEDPGELFF
TRBJ2-1,TRBV30,CAWRLAGGVNNEQFF
TRBJ2-5,TRBV7-8,CASSSDRNQETQYF
TRBJ2-1,TRBV29-1,CSAGGTDYNEQFF
TRBJ1-1,TRBV5-1,CASSLAGGNTEAFF
TRBJ2-7,TRBV9,CASSVVRLAEPYEQYF
TRBJ2-5,TRBV9,CASSTRQGNEETQYF
TRBJ2-2,TRBV7-2,CASSFGTSGNTGELFF
TRBJ1-3,TRBV5-6,CASSWTTGGSGNTIYF
TRBJ1-2,TRBV12-3/TRBV12-4,CASSRLQYGYTF
TRBJ1-4,TRBV4-2,CAAGATNEKLFF
TRBJ2-1,TRBV24-1,CATSTADSYNEQFF
TRBJ2-7,TRBV7-8,CASSLVRQRYEQYF
TRBJ1-1,TRBV20-1,CMTRGWTEAFF
TRBJ2-7,TRBV5-4,CASSFQGADEQYF
TRBJ2-5,TRBV24-1,CATSDLRDSSKGGTQYF
TRBJ2-3,TRBV5-1,CASSTSPLAAGGSTDTQYF
TRBJ2-6,TRBV28,CAGGSSSGANVLTF
TRBJ1-6,TRBV6-2/TRBV6-3,CASSLDRSSYNSPLHF
TRBJ2-7,TRBV30,CASGTGVPYEQYF
TRBJ1-6,TRBV7-2,CASSPDRGSNSPLHF